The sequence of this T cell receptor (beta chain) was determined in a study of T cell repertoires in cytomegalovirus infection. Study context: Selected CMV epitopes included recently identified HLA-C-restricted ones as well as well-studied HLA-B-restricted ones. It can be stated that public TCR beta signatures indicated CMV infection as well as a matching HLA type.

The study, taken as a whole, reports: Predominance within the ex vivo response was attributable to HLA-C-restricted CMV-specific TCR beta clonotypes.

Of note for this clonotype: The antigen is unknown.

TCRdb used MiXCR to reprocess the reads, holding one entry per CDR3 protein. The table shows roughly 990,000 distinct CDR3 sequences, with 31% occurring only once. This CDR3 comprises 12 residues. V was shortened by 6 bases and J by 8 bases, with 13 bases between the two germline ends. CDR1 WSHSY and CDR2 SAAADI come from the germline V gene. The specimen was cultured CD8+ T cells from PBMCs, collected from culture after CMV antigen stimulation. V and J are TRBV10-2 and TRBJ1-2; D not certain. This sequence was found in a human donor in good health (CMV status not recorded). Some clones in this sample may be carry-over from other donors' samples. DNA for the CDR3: TGCGCCAGCAGCGCTGACGGTTGGGGCTACACCTTC. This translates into CASSADGWGYTF.